This T cell receptor beta chain was recovered during a study of blood T cell repertoires in COVID-19. Measured with immunoSEQ multiplex PCR; TCRdb has only the in-frame clones, and not every one. Of around 210,000 clones listed, more than 80% are singletons. Germline V gives CDR1 SGHNT, CDR2 YYREEE (reference sequence). V was shortened by 4 bases and J by 3 bases, with 10 bases between the two germline ends. This CDR3 region has 13 residues. This chain joins TRBV5-4 and TRBJ2-5; D is ambiguous. Sequencing was performed on PBMCs or T cells enriched from blood (not recorded which). The receptor's source is a woman aged 18 to 35 who had recovered from COVID-19. CDR3: CASSESQEETQYF. The CDR3 DNA follows: TGTGCCAGCAGCGAGTCGCAGGAAGAGACCCAGTACTTC. The full variable domain, its missing parts supplied by reference TRBV5-4 and TRBJ2-5, is ETGVTQSPTHLIKTRGQQVTLRCSSQSGHNTVSWYQQALGQGPQFIFQYYREEENGRGNFPPRFSGLQFPNYSSELNVNALELDDSALYLCASSESQEETQYFGPGTRLLVL.